Sequencing of this TCR beta chain was carried out in a study of blood T cells in healthy people across ages. V was cut by 5 bases and J by 0 bases, with 14 bases left in between. The CDR3 is made up of 16 amino acids. Germline loops: CDR1 SEHNR, CDR2 FQNEAQ (reference sequence). A second PCR of about 6 to 11 cycles used a sample-barcoded 5' primer and a J-beta primer mix. TCRdb re-called the 5' RACE reads through MiXCR, storing one row per CDR3 protein. The repertoire holds approximately 940,000 distinct CDR3 sequences, with about 48% as singletons. The sequence was collected from a young man in good health. The sequencing sample was made of blood. This chain uses TRBV7-9 with TRBJ2-1; D remains unclear. This CDR3 reads CASSPEWGSSYNEQFF. CDR3 nucleotide sequence: TGTGCCAGCAGCCCCGAGTGGGGTAGCTCCTACAATGAGCAGTTCTTC.